Given below is one T cell receptor beta chain in context. Its cognate antigen is unknown. The CDR3 spans 13 residues. The germline V gene encodes CDR1 MNHEY and CDR2 SVGAGI. J was trimmed by 7 bases and V by 4 bases; bases with no gene match: 0. This sample was included in a study of T cell responses to AZD1222 COVID-19 vaccine. Study findings and constraints: The study identified only six AZD1222 recipients as seropositive at baseline. Close to half of spike-specific TCRs reportedly recognize unmutated variant regions.

Data came from immunoSEQ multiplex PCR; TCRdb stores just in-frame clones and leaves some out. The repertoire holds 140,000 to 150,000 clones, with 92% as singletons. The chain is built from TRBV6-5 and TRBJ1-6; TRBD1 aligns across 8 bases. The receptor comes from an adult who received the AZD1222 COVID-19 vaccine. Source: peripheral blood, taken 28 days after the second AZD1222 dose. The CDR3 nucleotides read TGTGCCAGCAGTTGGACAGGGAATTCACCCCTCCACTTT. Translating gives CASSWTGNSPLHF.